The 26 T cell receptor beta chains presented below share a single source sample, sequenced in a study of CD8+ T cells in alopecia areata. Treatment described: oral pan-JAK inhibitor, 5-10 mg twice daily. Sequencing used cDNA as its template, made by extracting RNA and reverse transcribing it. Repertoires were generated with immunoSEQ multiplex PCR, while TCRdb's copy carries only in-frame clones and drops some. Of 170,000 or so clones listed, about 55% are singletons. Sequenced here: CD8+ T cells sorted from blood, sampled at week 24, from a patient treated with tofacitinib. All receptors derive from a human donor with alopecia areata.

The V and J genes are TRBV29-1 and TRBJ2-3; TRBD2 matches 11 bases. The CDR3 spans 16 residues. Germline V lookup: CDR1 SQVTM, CDR2 ANQGSEA. The V and J ends lost 4 bases and 2 bases, in that order; junction bases with no gene match: 8. CDR3 sequence: CSVVSPSGGYTDTQYF. In nucleotides, the CDR3 is TGCAGCGTTGTGTCCCCTAGCGGGGGGTACACAGATACGCAGTATTTT.

V is TRBV28 and J is TRBJ2-5; D tentatively reads TRBD1 or TRBD2 (5 bases each). The CDR3 sequence is 14 residues long. Germline assignment: CDR1 MDHEN and CDR2 SYDVKM. V shed 4 bases and J shed 9 bases, with 18 bases lying between them. The CDR3 sequence: CASSSPPSRGAQYF. The CDR3 nucleotides are TGTGCCAGCAGTTCCCCCCCCAGCCGAGGGGCCCAGTACTTC.

The chain's CDR3 is CASSKAQNRGRGSYGYTF. CDR3 sequence (DNA): TGTGCCAGCAGCAAAGCGCAGAACAGGGGGCGCGGGAGCTATGGCTACACCTTC. This chain uses TRBV21-1 with TRBJ1-2; whether TRBD1, the table's D call, matches the DNA was not checked. TRBV21-1 is recorded as a pseudogene. The CDR3 spans 18 residues.

This clone was found a few times. The chain couples TRBV15 to TRBJ1-4; D is unresolved. Germline V gene data show CDR1 as LNHNV and CDR2 as YYDKDF (reference sequence). The V end lost 5 bases, the J end lost 8 bases, and 15 bases lay between the germline ends. CDR3 length: 14 amino acids. Here the CDR3 DNA reads TGTGCCACCAGCGGAGGACCTCCTCAAGAAAAACTGTTTTTT. As protein: CATSGGPPQEKLFF.

The V call is TRBV7-8, the J call TRBJ2-1, with D possibly being TRBD1 or TRBD2 (6 bases each). Trimming stripped 6 bases from V and 7 bases from J, with 16 bases between. The CDR3 covers 14 residues. In germline, CDR1 is SGHVS, CDR2 FQNEAQ. The CDR3 DNA reads TGTGCCAGCAGTCCGACTAGGGGGTATAATGAGCAGTTCTTC. Amino acid sequence: CASSPTRGYNEQFF.

This clone was counted a few times. The gene calls are TRBV11-2 and TRBJ2-1; D is possibly TRBD1 (5 bases). Germline V gene data show CDR1 as SGHAT and CDR2 as FQNNGV. The CDR3 length is 14 residues. The V gene lost 5 bases and the J gene lost 7 bases, with 15 bases spanning the gap. CDR3 region: CASSRTPQENEQFF. CDR3 sequence (DNA): TGTGCCAGCAGCCGTACCCCACAGGAGAATGAGCAGTTCTTC.

The rearrangement uses TRBV15 and TRBJ1-2; TRBD1 matches 7 bases. Germline loops: CDR1 LNHNV, CDR2 YYDKDF (reference sequence). After removal of 8 bases from V and 1 base from J, the junction contained 4 bases not matched to a gene. The CDR3 is 13 residues long. CDR3 coding DNA: TGTGCCACCCGCCAGGGGGGTAACTATGGCTACACCTTC. This codes for CATRQGGNYGYTF.

Concerning this clone itself: The sample carries other DNA sequences with the same CDR3. This chain connects TRBV29-1 to TRBJ1-1; D is undetermined. The CDR3 spans 10 residues. The germline CDR1 and CDR2 sequences are SQVTM and ANQGSEA. Trimming took off 0 bases at V and 5 bases at J, with 1 base between the two ends. CDR3 DNA: TGCAGCGTTGAAGATACTGAAGCTTTCTTT. Translation gives CSVEDTEAFF.

The chain uses TRBV6-6 and TRBJ2-7; TRBD1 might be the D (6 bases). The CDR3 is made up of 12 amino acids. V lost 4 bases and J 5 bases, leaving 9 bases between the germline ends. Germline V lookup: CDR1 MNHNY, CDR2 SVGAGI (reference sequence). CDR3 protein: CASSWTVDEQYF. CDR3 DNA: TGTGCCAGCAGTTGGACAGTCGACGAGCAGTACTTC.

V is TRBV9 and J is TRBJ1-2; no clear D. Trimming shortened V by 1 base and J by 0 bases, and 10 bases separated the two germline ends. Germline-derived CDR1 and CDR2 are SGDLS and YYNGEE. This CDR3 is built from 15 residues. CDR3 region: CASSVYEIANYGYTF. In DNA, the CDR3 is TGTGCCAGCAGCGTATACGAAATAGCTAACTATGGCTACACCTTC.

The rearrangement uses TRBV28 and TRBJ2-5; 9 bases fit TRBD1. The CDR3 spans 16 residues. Germline CDR1 is MDHEN and CDR2 is SYDVKM. Trimming cost V 5 bases and J 1 base; bases outside gene matches: 8. CDR3 protein: CASSVTGGMSQETQYF. CDR3 sequence (DNA): TGTGCCAGCAGTGTGACAGGGGGTATGTCCCAAGAGACCCAGTACTTC.

This clone was seen a few times. This chain connects TRBV29-1 to TRBJ1-5; TRBD1 aligns across 10 bases. The CDR3 contains 13 residues. Germline CDR1 is SQVTM and CDR2 is ANQGSEA. J lost 7 bases, V lost 4 bases, and 4 bases had no gene match. The CDR3 nucleotides read TGCAGCGTTGGCCGGGACAGGGGACAGCCCCAGCATTTT. Its protein product is CSVGRDRGQPQHF.

The CDR3 coding sequence is TGTGCCTGGAGATCGGGCACCTACGAGCAGTACTTC. Translated: CAWRSGTYEQYF. This rearrangement joins TRBV30 to TRBJ2-7; no definite D call. Between the trimmed V and J ends, which lost 3 bases and 2 bases, there was a span of 8 bases. Germline V lookup: CDR1 GTSNPN, CDR2 SVGIG (reference sequence). This CDR3 contains 12 residues.

The rearrangement uses TRBV30 and TRBJ1-6, with D possibly TRBD1 on 5 matching bases. CDR3 size: 13 residues. Germline CDR1 GTSNPN, CDR2 SVGIG (reference sequence). V lost 4 bases, J lost 9 bases, and 13 bases lay in between. CDR3 in amino acids: CAWTSGTFSPLHF. The CDR3 coding sequence is TGTGCCTGGACTTCCGGGACCTTTTCACCCCTCCACTTT. The complete variable domain, with remaining parts taken from reference TRBV30 and TRBJ1-6, reads SQTIHQWPATLVQPVGSPLSLECTVEGTSNPNLYWYRQAAGRGLQLLFYSVGIGQISSEVPQNLSASRPQDRQFILSSKKLLLSDSGFYLCAWTSGTFSPLHFGNGTRLTVT.

This clone was counted a few times. CDR3 sequence reads: CSVEGLAGFTDTQYF. The DNA for the CDR3 is TGCAGCGTTGAGGGACTAGCGGGTTTCACAGATACGCAGTATTTT. The chain is built from TRBV29-1 and TRBJ2-3, with TRBD2 matching over 12 bases. V lost 3 bases, J lost 2 bases, and 3 bases stayed unmatched. This CDR3 spans 15 amino acids. CDR1 and CDR2 from the germline V gene are SQVTM and ANQGSEA.

The chain is built from TRBV4-1 and TRBJ2-7; tentative D call: TRBD2 (5 bases). Per the germline V gene, CDR1 is MGHRA and CDR2 is YSYEKL. With 0 bases removed from V and 0 bases from J, the gap between germline ends came to 9 bases. The CDR3 loop spans 15 amino acids. CDR3: CASSQEVGSSYEQYF. Written as DNA, the CDR3 is TGCGCCAGCAGCCAAGAGGTTGGGAGCTCCTACGAGCAGTACTTC.

The chain links TRBV30 to TRBJ1-1, with D unclear. The CDR3 spans 13 residues. CDR1 and CDR2 from the germline V gene are GTSNPN and SVGIG (reference sequence). V lost 1 base, J lost 3 bases, and 9 bases lay in between. CDR3 protein: CAWSESEYTEAFF. In nucleotides, the CDR3 is TGTGCCTGGAGTGAATCAGAATACACTGAAGCTTTCTTT.

To note about this clone: The junction and the germline gene differ at one end; a read error may be behind it. The chain recombines TRBV19 with TRBJ2-1; D perhaps matches TRBD2 (6 bases). Germline CDR1 is LNHDA and CDR2 is SQIVND (reference sequence). The CDR3 extends over 15 amino acids. The CDR3 DNA sequence: TGTGCCAGTAGTTCAACCGGGACTTCCTCCAATGAGCAGTTCTTC. This encodes CASSSTGTSSNEQFF. The whole variable domain, filled in from reference TRBV19 and TRBJ2-1, reads DGGITQSPKYLFRKEGQNVTLSCEQNLNHDAMYWYRQDPGQGLRLIYYSQIVNDFQKGDIAEGYSVSREKKESFPLTVTSAQKNPTAFYLCASSSTGTSSNEQFFGPGTRLTVL.

The table lists this clone with a count of one. The sample has other DNA sequences that encode this CDR3 too. The chain has TRBV4-3 and TRBJ1-1, with a possible D match to TRBD1 (5 bases). Trimming stripped 1 base from V and 5 bases from J, with 8 bases between. This CDR3 is 13 amino acids long. Germline V CDR1 and CDR2: LGHNA, YSLEER. Here the CDR3 reads CASSQVRGTEAFF. The CDR3 bases are TGCGCCAGCAGCCAAGTTCGGGGGACTGAAGCTTTCTTT.

The chain combines TRBV11-2 with TRBJ2-2; TRBD1 is a possible D gene (6 bases). The germline CDR1 and CDR2 sequences are SGHAT and FQNNGV. The ends were cut back, 0 bases at V and 4 bases at J, with 21 bases in the middle. The CDR3 loop spans 19 amino acids. The CDR3 loop reads CASSLDGRPGHFGTGELFF. The DNA for the CDR3 is TGTGCCAGCAGCTTAGACGGGCGGCCGGGACACTTCGGCACCGGGGAGCTGTTTTTT.

The rearrangement links TRBV4-3 to TRBJ2-7; 7 bases fit TRBD1. Losses at the gene ends were 5 bases for V and 0 bases for J; bases not matched to a gene: 4. The germline V gene has CDR1 LGHNA and CDR2 YSLEER. The CDR3 loop spans 14 amino acids. The DNA for the CDR3 is TGCGCCAGCAGCACAGGGGCAAGCTCCTACGAGCAGTACTTC. Its translation: CASSTGASSYEQYF.

This chain uses TRBV27 with TRBJ1-1, with a weak D call TRBD1 (6 bases). CDR3 size: 11 residues. V was cut by 7 bases and J by 7 bases, with 10 bases left in between. The germline V gene has CDR1 MNHEY and CDR2 SMNVEV (reference sequence). The CDR3 sequence: CASTGGDEAFF. As DNA, the CDR3 is TGTGCCAGCACTGGGGGCGATGAAGCTTTCTTT.

This chain links TRBV27 with TRBJ1-2; 7 positions match TRBD1. This CDR3 is 16 amino acids long. Germline CDR1 MNHEY, CDR2 SMNVEV (reference sequence). Trimming removed 0 bases from V and 3 bases from J; junction bases left unmatched: 7. The CDR3 protein is CASSLSKGDRDYGYTF. CDR3 nucleotides: TGTGCCAGCAGTTTATCAAAGGGTGACAGGGACTATGGCTACACCTTC.

This clone has just a few counts. The chain recombines TRBV5-8 with TRBJ2-1, with D tentatively TRBD1 or TRBD2 (5 bases each). This CDR3 has 14 residues. CDR1 is SGHTS, CDR2 YDEGEE, per germline. Trimming left V 4 bases short and J 5 bases short, with 13 bases between. Written as DNA, the CDR3 is TGTGCCAGCAGCGCGAGGGGTTACCACAATGAGCAGTTCTTC. Protein product: CASSARGYHNEQFF.

Comments on this clone: Other DNA sequences in this sample translate to the same CDR3. The chain has TRBV5-6 and TRBJ1-1; no reliable D call. V shed 0 bases and J shed 1 base, with 4 bases lying between them. Germline CDR1 and CDR2: SGHDT and YYEEEE. CDR3 length: 13 amino acids. The CDR3 protein is CASSLGPNTEAFF. The CDR3 DNA reads TGTGCCAGCAGCTTGGGACCGAACACTGAAGCTTTCTTT.

The chain joins TRBV19 to TRBJ1-2; tentative D call: TRBD1 (6 bases). V lost 8 bases to trimming and J lost 6 bases, with 10 bases between them. Germline CDR1 and CDR2: LNHDA and SQIVND (reference sequence). The CDR3 extends over 11 amino acids. CDR3 nucleotide sequence: TGTGCCAGTCATCAGGGGAATGGCTACACCTTC. It translates to CASHQGNGYTF.